The T cell receptor (beta chain) under discussion was sequenced for a study of human CD4 T cells and Enterobacteriaceae (TCRdb year 2020). Results the study describes overall, beyond this receptor: Ex vivo, broadly cross-reactive clonotypes were observed to appear more expanded than specific clonotypes, with about 55% of the 19 and most of the roughly 35 being found within the top 5%. The only basis for inferring the reactivity of ex vivo clonotypes was matching nucleotide sequences to CFSE-low cultures from the same donors.

Deep-level sequencing, with a detection sensitivity of one cell in 200,000, was applied to the ex vivo total memory CD4+ samples. The QIAamp DNA Micro Kit was used to extract genomic DNA from cell pellets, and spectrophotometry was used to check the quantity and purity of the genomic DNA. TCR Vbeta CDR3 regions were amplified with the immunoSEQ multiplex PCR assay. Amplicons were sequenced on the Illumina HiSeq platform. The retrieved sequences were 87 nucleotides long and included the CDR3 region. Processing in the source paper ran as follows. A unique productive TCR Vbeta nucleotide sequence was defined as a clonotype and was quantified by productive template frequency from ImmunoSEQ Analyzer V3.0. Expanded clonotypes were defined by a threshold at the top 5th percentile of each frequency-ranked repertoire. The R package fossil was used to compute repertoire overlap as Chao-Jaccard, and the R package MASS was used to visualize the overlap by nonmetric multidimensional scaling. In TCRdb, the immuneACCESS table is reduced to in-frame sequences with V and J assigned. These tables do not hold every clone; where another copy was compared, an unresolved V gene accounts for under half, and the others remain unexplained. V, J and clone size are taken as reported in that table, and D and trimming were inferred from the DNA itself. The sample records just under 30,000 clones, about 80% of which are singletons. The ten top clones hold approximately 1.5% of the sample.

Memory CD4+ T cells were FACS-sorted on a FACSAria III to over 95% purity as all CD4+ cells other than CD45RA+CCR7+CD95- naive cells. Blood from healthy donors came from blood donation centers in Switzerland. Positive selection with CD4 and CD14 magnetic microbeads was used to enrich total CD4+ T cells and monocytes. Before sorting, CD8+, CD14+, CD16+, CD56+, CD19+ and CD25-bright cells were excluded. In a couple of blood donors, total memory CD4+ T cells were sequenced directly ex vivo to assess in vivo expansion of bacteria-reactive clonotypes. Ficoll-Paque Plus was used to isolate peripheral blood mononuclear cells from donor blood. Remarks on this clone: The antigen it recognizes is unknown. No much larger clone is present one base from it, and per-base qualities are unavailable.

V is clipped by 0 bases and J by 7 bases, and the sequence between their germline boundaries is 9 bases long. Including cysteine and phenylalanine, the CDR3 has 13 amino acids. Only the CDR3 DNA stays, 39 bases, in frame from base 1. Taken from the germline V gene (reference sequence), the CDR1 and CDR2 loops are SEHNR and FQNEAQ. This receptor was obtained from a human donor in good health. The receptor chain draws on TRBV7-9 and TRBJ1-2, with the D segment identity uncertain. The sequencing sample was made of memory CD4+ T cells from blood. The cell subset or site label, read with the paper, signifies: total memory CD4 T cells sorted directly ex vivo, unstimulated. The CDR3 is CASSLAGSTGYTF. DNA sequence: TGTGCCAGCAGCTTAGCGGGCAGTACTGGCTACACCTTC.